This T cell receptor (beta chain) was recorded in a study of T cells after yellow fever vaccination. TCR cDNA was made by 5'RACE template switching, adding a universal primer site and UMIs. TCRdb reanalysed the 5' RACE reads using MiXCR and keeps one entry per CDR3 protein. This sample has some 500,000 distinct CDR3 sequences, with roughly 14% found just once. This clonotype was counted many times. The germline CDR1 and CDR2 sequences are SEHNR and FQNEAQ (reference sequence). The V end lost 1 base, the J end lost 3 bases, and 6 bases lay between the germline ends. CDR3 length: 13 amino acids. The TCR comes from a man aged 25-45 years who received the YFV17D yellow fever vaccine. The rearrangement links TRBV7-9 to TRBJ2-5; TRBD2 might be the D (6 bases). This specimen consisted of PBMCs, obtained on the day of the yellow fever booster vaccination. CDR3 nucleotides: TGTGCCAGCAGCTTAGGCGGGAAAGAGACCCAGTACTTC. Residues: CASSLGGKETQYF. Full variable domain (missing parts from reference TRBV7-9 and TRBJ2-5): DTGVSQNPRHKITKRGQNVTFRCDPISEHNRLYWYRQTLGQGPEFLTYFQNEAQLEKSRLLSDRFSAERPKGSFSTLEIQRTEQGDSAMYLCASSLGGKETQYFGPGTRLLVL.